A selection of T cell receptor beta chains follows, all from one sample in a study of blood T cell repertoires in COVID-19. Repertoires were generated with immunoSEQ multiplex PCR, while TCRdb's copy carries only in-frame clones and drops some. The data contain 200,000 to 300,000 clones, under 90% of them singletons. The sample consisted of PBMCs or T cells enriched from blood (not recorded which). Receptor source: a man aged 35 to 55 who had recovered from COVID-19. Both conserved end residues are part of each CDR3. D genes are given only for firm matches. Clone size is shown for a subset of rows, as once, few, many or a class of expanded clone.

.,.,TRBJ1-3,14,TRBV30,TGTGCCTGGAGTGTCGAGAGCTCTGGAAACACCATATATTTT,CAWSVESSGNTIYF
TRBD1,.,TRBJ1-6,15,TRBV7-3,TGTGCCAGCAGCTACGGGGACAGGGGGAATTCACCCCTCCACTTT,CASSYGDRGNSPLHF
TRBD2,once,TRBJ2-3,16,TRBV11-2,TGTGCCAGCAGCCCTAGCGGGGGGGCTGGCACAGATACGCAGTATTTT,CASSPSGGAGTDTQYF
.,few,TRBJ1-3,14,TRBV4-1,TGCGCCAGCAGCCAAAGGCAGGCAGGAAACACCATATATTTT,CASSQRQAGNTIYF
.,once,TRBJ2-7,12,TRBV6-2/TRBV6-3,TGTGCCAGCAGTTGGGGCAGCCACGAGCAGTACTTC,CASSWGSHEQYF
.,.,TRBJ1-2,12,TRBV12-3/TRBV12-4,TGTGCCAGCAGTTCGAGAGATCGTGGCTACACCTTC,CASSSRDRGYTF
TRBD2,.,TRBJ2-3,19,TRBV5-1,TGCGCCAGCAGCCAGGGACTTTCCGGACTAGCGAGCAGCACAGATACGCAGTATTTT,CASSQGLSGLASSTDTQYF
.,.,TRBJ1-6,14,TRBV30,TGTGCCTGGACGGTCACCTCTTGGAGTTCACCCCTCCACTTT,CAWTVTSWSSPLHF
.,.,TRBJ1-1,13,TRBV10-3,TGTGCCATCAGTTTGGCTGCCACCTTTGAAGCTTTCTTT,CAISLAATFEAFF
TRBD2,.,TRBJ2-1,15,TRBV5-1,TGCGCCAGCCCCCGAGCCGTACTAGCGCCCAATGAGCAGTTCTTC,CASPRAVLAPNEQFF
.,.,TRBJ2-7,14,TRBV4-1,TGCGCCAGCAGCCAAGGGACACAGGCCTACGAGCAGTACTTC,CASSQGTQAYEQYF
.,.,TRBJ1-3,16,TRBV6-2/TRBV6-3,TGTGCCAGCAGTTACTCGCGCCGACTCGACGGGAACACCATATATTTT,CASSYSRRLDGNTIYF
.,.,TRBJ2-7,11,TRBV19,TGTGCCAGTAGCCAAGCAGGCGAGCAGTACTTC,CASSQAGEQYF
.,.,TRBJ2-2,15,TRBV10-3,TGTGCCATCACCCCCGCCCCTACGAACACCGGGGAGCTGTTTTTT,CAITPAPTNTGELFF
.,.,TRBJ1-5,13,TRBV15,TGTGCCACCAGCAGATACGGCGGGCAGCCCCAGCATTTT,CATSRYGGQPQHF
.,.,TRBJ1-1,14,TRBV11-1,TGTGCCAGCAGCTTAGCAGGGGAAGGGACTGAAGCTTTCTTT,CASSLAGEGTEAFF
.,.,TRBJ1-2,14,TRBV5-4,TGTGCCAGCAGCTTGGGCTCAGCTAACTATGGCTACACCTTC,CASSLGSANYGYTF
TRBD1,few,TRBJ1-6,15,TRBV5-1,TGCGCCAGCAGACTCGGGACAGGGGGTAATTCACCCCTCCACTTT,CASRLGTGGNSPLHF
TRBD1,.,TRBJ1-6,12,TRBV30,TGTGCCGGGGACAGGGTGGATTCACCCCTCCACTTT,CAGDRVDSPLHF
.,once,TRBJ2-4,17,TRBV18,TGTGCCAGCTCAACGGCGTCGGGGAGTAGCCCGCGAAACATTCAGTACTTC,CASSTASGSSPRNIQYF
.,.,TRBJ1-1,15,TRBV5-1,TGCGCCAGCAGCTTGTATTCGGGAGACAACACTGAAGCTTTCTTT,CASSLYSGDNTEAFF
.,.,TRBJ2-1,15,TRBV27,TGTGCCAGCTCACGAATCCGTAGCTCCTACAATGAGCAGTTCTTC,CASSRIRSSYNEQFF